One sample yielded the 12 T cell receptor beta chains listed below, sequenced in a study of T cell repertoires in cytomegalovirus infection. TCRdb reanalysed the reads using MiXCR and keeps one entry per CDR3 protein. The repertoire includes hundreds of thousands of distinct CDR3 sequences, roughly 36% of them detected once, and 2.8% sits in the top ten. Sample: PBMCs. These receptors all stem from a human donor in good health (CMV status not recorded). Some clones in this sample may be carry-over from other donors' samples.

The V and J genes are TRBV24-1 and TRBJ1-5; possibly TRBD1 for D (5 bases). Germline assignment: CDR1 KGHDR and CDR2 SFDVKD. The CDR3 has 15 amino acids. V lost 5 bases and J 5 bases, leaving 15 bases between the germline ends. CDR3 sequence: CATSGAGLGDQPQHF. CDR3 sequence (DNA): TGTGCCACCAGTGGGGCAGGGCTAGGGGATCAGCCCCAGCATTTT.

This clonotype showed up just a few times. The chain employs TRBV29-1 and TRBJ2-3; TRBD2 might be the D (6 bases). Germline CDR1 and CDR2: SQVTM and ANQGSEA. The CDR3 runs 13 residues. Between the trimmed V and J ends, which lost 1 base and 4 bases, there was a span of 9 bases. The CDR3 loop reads CSVEVGGADTQYF. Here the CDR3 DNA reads TGCAGCGTTGAAGTTGGCGGGGCAGATACGCAGTATTTT.

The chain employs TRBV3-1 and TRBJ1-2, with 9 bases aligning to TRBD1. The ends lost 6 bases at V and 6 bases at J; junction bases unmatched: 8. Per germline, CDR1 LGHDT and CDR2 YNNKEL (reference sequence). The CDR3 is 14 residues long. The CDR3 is CASSADRGLDGYTF. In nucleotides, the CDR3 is TGTGCCAGCAGTGCCGACAGGGGGTTGGATGGCTACACCTTC.

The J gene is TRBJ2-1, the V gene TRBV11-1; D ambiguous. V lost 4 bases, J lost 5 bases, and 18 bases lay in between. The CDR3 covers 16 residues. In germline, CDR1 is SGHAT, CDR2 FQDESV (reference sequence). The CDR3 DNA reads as TGTGCCAGCAGCTACCTCCAAGCCTTGATTCACAATGAGCAGTTCTTC. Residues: CASSYLQALIHNEQFF.

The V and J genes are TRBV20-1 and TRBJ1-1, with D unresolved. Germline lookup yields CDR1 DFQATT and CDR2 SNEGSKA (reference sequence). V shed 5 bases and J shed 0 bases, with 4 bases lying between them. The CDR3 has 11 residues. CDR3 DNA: TGCAGTGCTGGCATGAACACTGAAGCTTTCTTT. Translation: CSAGMNTEAFF.

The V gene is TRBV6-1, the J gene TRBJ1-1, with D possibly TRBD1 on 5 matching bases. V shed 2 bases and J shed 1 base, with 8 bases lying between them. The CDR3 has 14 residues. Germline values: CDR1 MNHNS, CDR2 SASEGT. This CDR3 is CASSEFQGNTEAFF. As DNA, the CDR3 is TGTGCCAGCAGTGAATTTCAGGGGAACACTGAAGCTTTCTTT.

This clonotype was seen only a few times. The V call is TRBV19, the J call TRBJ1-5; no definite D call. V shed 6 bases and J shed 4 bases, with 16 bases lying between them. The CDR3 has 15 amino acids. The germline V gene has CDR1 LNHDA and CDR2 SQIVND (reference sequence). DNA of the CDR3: TGTGCCAGTAGCACAACAGAGTCGTGGAATCAGCCCCAGCATTTT. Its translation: CASSTTESWNQPQHF.

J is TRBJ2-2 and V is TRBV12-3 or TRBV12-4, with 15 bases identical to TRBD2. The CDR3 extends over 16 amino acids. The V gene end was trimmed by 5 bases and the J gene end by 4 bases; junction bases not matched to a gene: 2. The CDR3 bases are TGTGCCAGCAGTCAGGGACTAGCGGGGGGCACCGGGGAGCTGTTTTTT. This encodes CASSQGLAGGTGELFF.

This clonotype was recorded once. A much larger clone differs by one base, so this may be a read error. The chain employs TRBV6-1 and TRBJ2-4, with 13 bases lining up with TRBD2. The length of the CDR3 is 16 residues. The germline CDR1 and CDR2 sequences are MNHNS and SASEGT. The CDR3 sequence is CSSSALAGGPINIQYF. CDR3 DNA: TGTTCCAGCAGCGCACTAGCGGGAGGGCCTATAAACATTCAGTACTTC.

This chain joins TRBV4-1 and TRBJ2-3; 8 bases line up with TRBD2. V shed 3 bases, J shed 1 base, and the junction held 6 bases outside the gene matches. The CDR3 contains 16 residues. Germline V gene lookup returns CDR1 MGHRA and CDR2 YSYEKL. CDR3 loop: CASSQERGRGTDTQYF. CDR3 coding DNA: TGCGCCAGCAGCCAGGAGCGGGGGCGGGGCACAGATACGCAGTATTTT.

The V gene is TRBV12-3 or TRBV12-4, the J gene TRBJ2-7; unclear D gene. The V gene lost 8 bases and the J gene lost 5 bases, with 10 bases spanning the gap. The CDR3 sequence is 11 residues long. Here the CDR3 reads CASRYEDEQYF. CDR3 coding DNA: TGTGCCAGCCGTTATGAGGACGAGCAGTACTTC.

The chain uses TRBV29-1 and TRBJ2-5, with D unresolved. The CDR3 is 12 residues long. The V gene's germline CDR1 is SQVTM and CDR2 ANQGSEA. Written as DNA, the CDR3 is TGCATCGTCTCGGGTAGTCGGGAGACCCAGTACTTC. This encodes CIVSGSRETQYF.